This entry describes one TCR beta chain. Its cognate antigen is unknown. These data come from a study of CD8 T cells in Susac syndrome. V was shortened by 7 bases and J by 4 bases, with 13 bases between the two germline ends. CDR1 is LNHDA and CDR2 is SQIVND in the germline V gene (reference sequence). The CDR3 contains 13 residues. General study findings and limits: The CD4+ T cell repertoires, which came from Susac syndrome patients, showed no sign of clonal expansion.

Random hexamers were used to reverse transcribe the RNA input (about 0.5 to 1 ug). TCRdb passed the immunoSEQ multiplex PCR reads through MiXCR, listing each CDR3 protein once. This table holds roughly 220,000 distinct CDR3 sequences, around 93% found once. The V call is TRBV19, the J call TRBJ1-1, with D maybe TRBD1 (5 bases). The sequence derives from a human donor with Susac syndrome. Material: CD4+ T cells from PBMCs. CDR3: CASTFRVATEAFF. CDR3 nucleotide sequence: TGTGCCAGTACCTTCAGGGTGGCCACTGAAGCTTTCTTT.